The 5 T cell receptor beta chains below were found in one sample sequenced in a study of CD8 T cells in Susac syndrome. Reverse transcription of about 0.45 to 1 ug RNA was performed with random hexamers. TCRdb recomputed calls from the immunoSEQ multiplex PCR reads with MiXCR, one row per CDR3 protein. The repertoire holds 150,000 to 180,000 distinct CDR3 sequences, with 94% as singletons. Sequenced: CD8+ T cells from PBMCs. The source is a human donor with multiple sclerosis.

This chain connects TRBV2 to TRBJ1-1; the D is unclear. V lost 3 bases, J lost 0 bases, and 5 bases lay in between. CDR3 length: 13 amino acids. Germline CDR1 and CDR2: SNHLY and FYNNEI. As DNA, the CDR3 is TGTGCCAGCAGTGAGAGGGTGAACACTGAAGCTTTCTTT. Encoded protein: CASSERVNTEAFF.

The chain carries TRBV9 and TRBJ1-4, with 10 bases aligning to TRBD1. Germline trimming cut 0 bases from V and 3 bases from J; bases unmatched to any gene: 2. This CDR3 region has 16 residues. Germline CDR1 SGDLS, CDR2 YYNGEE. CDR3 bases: TGTGCCAGCAGCGTAGGTGGGACAGGGGCTAATGAAAAACTGTTTTTT. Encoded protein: CASSVGGTGANEKLFF.

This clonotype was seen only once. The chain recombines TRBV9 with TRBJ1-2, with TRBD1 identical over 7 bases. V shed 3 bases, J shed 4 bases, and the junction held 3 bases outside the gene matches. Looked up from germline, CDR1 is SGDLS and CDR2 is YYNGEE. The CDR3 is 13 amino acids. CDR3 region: CASSGDRAYGYTF. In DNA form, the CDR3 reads TGTGCCAGCAGCGGTGACAGGGCCTATGGCTACACCTTC.

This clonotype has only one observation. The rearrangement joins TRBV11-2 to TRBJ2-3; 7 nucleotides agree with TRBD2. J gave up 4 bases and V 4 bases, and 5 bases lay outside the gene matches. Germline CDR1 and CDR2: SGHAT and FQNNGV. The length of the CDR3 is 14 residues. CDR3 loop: CASSYEREADTQYF. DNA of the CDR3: TGTGCCAGCAGCTACGAGCGGGAAGCAGATACGCAGTATTTT.

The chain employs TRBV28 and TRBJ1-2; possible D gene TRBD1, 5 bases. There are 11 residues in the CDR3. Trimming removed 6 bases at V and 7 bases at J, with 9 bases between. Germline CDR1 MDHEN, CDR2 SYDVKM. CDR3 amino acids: CASRRDGGYTF. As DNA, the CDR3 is TGTGCCAGCAGAAGGGACGGTGGCTACACCTTC.